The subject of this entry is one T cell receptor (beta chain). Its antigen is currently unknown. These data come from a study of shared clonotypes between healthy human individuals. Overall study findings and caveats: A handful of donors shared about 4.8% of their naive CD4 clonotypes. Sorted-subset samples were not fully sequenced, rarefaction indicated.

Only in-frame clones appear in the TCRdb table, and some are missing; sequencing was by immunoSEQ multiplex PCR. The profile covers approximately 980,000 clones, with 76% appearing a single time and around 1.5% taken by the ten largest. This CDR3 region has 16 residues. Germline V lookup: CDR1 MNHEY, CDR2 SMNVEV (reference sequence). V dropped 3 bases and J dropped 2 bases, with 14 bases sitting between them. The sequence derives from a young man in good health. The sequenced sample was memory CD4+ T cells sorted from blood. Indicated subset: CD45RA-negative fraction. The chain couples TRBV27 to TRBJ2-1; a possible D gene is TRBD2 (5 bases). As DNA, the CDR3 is TGTGCCAGCAGTTTCAATTTAGCGATCACCTACAATGAGCAGTTCTTC. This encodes CASSFNLAITYNEQFF.